This T cell receptor beta chain emerged from a study of control samples from healthy donors and cancer patients. Method: immunoSEQ multiplex PCR; TCRdb's copy keeps in-frame clones and lacks some. The sample comprises around 140,000 clones, about 90% of which are singletons, and 5.5% to 9% rests with the top ten. From germline, CDR1 is LGHNA and CDR2 YNFKEQ. CDR3 length: 15 residues. V was trimmed by 0 bases and J by 5 bases, leaving 14 bases between them. The sample consisted of blood. The chain employs TRBV4-2 and TRBJ2-7, with D maybe TRBD2 (5 bases). This receptor was taken from a man aged 18-30 years in good health. This chain's CDR3 is CASSQDIRGVDEQYF. In DNA, the CDR3 is TGTGCCAGCAGCCAAGATATTCGGGGTGTCGACGAGCAGTACTTC.